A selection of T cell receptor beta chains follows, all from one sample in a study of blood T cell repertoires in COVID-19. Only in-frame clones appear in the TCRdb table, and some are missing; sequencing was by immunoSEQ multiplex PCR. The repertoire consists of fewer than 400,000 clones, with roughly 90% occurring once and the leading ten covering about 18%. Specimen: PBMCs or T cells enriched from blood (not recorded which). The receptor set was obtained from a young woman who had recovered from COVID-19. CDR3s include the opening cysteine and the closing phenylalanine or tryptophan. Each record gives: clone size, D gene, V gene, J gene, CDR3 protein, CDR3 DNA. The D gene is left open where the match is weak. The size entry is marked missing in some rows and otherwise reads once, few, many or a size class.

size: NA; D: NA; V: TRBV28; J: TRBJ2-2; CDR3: CASISGGGTNTGELFF; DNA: TGTGCCAGCATCAGTGGGGGCGGAACCAACACCGGGGAGCTGTTTTTT
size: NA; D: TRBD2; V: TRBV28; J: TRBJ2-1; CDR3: CASSSLTSVDEQFF; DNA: TGTGCCAGCAGTTCCCTTACTAGCGTCGATGAGCAGTTCTTC
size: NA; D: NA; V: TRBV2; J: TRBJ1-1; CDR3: CASSLQMNTEAFF; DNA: TGTGCCAGCAGTTTACAGATGAACACTGAAGCTTTCTTT
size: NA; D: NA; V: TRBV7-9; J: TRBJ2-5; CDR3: CASSPTGSRGETQYF; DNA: TGTGCCAGCAGCCCGACCGGGTCCAGGGGCGAGACCCAGTACTTC
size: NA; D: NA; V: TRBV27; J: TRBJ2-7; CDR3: CASSNWYEQYF; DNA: TGTGCCAGCTCTAATTGGTACGAGCAGTACTTC
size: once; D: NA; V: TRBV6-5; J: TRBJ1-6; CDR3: CASNQPSSYNSPLHF; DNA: TGTGCCAGCAACCAACCGAGCTCCTATAATTCACCCCTCCACTTT
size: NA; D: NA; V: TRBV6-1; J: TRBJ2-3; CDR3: CASSEAGEGDTQYF; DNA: TGTGCCAGCAGTGAAGCAGGAGAAGGCGATACGCAGTATTTT
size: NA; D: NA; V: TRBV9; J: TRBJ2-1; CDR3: CASSRLNEQFF; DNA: TGTGCCAGCTCTCGTCTGAATGAGCAGTTCTTC
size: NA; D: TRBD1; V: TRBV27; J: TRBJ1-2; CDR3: CASSPLDRGYYGYTF; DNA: TGTGCCAGCAGTCCACTGGACAGGGGTTACTATGGCTACACCTTC
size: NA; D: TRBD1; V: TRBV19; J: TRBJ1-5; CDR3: CASDSDRGNYQPQHF; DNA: TGTGCCAGCGACTCCGACAGGGGGAACTATCAGCCCCAGCATTTT
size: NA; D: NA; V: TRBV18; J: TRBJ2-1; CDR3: CASSRTTPPYNEQFF; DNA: TGTGCCAGCTCTCGAACGACACCCCCTTACAATGAGCAGTTCTTC
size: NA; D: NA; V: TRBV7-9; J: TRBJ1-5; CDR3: CASSLQGEQPQHF; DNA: TGTGCCAGCAGTCTCCAGGGTGAACAGCCCCAGCATTTT
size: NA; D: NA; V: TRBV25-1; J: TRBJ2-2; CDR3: CASSESTGLGKLFF; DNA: TGTGCCAGCAGTGAATCAACAGGCCTGGGAAAGCTGTTTTTT
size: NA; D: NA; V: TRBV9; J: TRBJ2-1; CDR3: CASSSSGTTYNEQFF; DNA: TGTGCCAGCAGCTCAAGCGGGACAACCTACAATGAGCAGTTCTTC
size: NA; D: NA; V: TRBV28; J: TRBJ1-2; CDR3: CASSLGAASNYGYTF; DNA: TGTGCCAGCAGTTTAGGGGCGGCTTCTAACTATGGCTACACCTTC
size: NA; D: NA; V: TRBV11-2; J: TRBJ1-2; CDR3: CASSLGAGANYGYTF; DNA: TGTGCCAGCAGCTTAGGAGCAGGGGCTAACTATGGCTACACCTTC
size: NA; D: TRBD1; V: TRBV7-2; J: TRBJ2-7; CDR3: CASSPRGGQGAFYEQYF; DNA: TGTGCCAGCAGCCCTAGGGGGGGACAGGGGGCTTTCTACGAGCAGTACTTC
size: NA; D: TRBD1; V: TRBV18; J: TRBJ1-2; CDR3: CASSVDRGENYGYTF; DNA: TGTGCCAGCTCAGTGGACAGGGGGGAGAACTATGGCTACACCTTC
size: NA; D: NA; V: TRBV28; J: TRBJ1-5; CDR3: CASSFFSWGPSNQPQHF; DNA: TGTGCCAGCAGTTTTTTCTCCTGGGGGCCTAGCAATCAGCCCCAGCATTTT
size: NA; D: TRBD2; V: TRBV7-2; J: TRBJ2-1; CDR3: CASSSGLAGAEQFF; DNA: TGTGCCAGCAGCTCGGGACTAGCGGGAGCTGAGCAGTTCTTC
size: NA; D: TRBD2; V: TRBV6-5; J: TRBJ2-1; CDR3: CASTQAGGQFF; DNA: TGTGCCAGCACCCAAGCGGGAGGACAGTTCTTC
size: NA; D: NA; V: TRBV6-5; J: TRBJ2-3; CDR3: CASSYTGILADTQYF; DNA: TGTGCCAGCAGTTACACAGGGATTTTAGCAGATACGCAGTATTTT
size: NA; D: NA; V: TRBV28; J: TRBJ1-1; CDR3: CASSLLGTTPLGAFF; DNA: TGTGCCAGCAGTTTACTCGGGACAACCCCCCTTGGGGCTTTCTTT
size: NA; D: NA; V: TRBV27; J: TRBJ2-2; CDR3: CASSLPVTGELFF; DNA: TGTGCCAGCAGCCTCCCGGTCACCGGGGAGCTGTTTTTT
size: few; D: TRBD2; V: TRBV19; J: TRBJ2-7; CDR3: CASRMQSGNNYEQYF; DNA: TGTGCCAGTAGGATGCAAAGCGGGAACAACTACGAGCAGTACTTC
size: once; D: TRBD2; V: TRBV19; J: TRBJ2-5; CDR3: CASMGTSGIGTQYF; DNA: TGTGCCAGTATGGGGACTAGCGGGATTGGGACCCAGTACTTC
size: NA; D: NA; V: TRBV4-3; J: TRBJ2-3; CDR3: CASSPLGADTQYF; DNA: TGCGCCAGCAGCCCCTTAGGGGCAGATACGCAGTATTTT
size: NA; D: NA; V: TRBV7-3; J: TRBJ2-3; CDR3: CASSTGTYADTQYF; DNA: TGTGCCAGCAGCACCGGGACTTATGCAGATACGCAGTATTTT
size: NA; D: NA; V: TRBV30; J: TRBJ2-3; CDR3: CAGADSTDTQYF; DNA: TGTGCCGGAGCGGATAGCACAGATACGCAGTATTTT
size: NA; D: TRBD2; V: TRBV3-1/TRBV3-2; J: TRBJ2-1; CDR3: CASSPAGGGGNEQFF; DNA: TGTGCCAGCAGCCCCGCGGGGGGCGGGGGGAATGAGCAGTTCTTC
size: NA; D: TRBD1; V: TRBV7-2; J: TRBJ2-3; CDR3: CASSSSGTGGGTQYF; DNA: TGTGCCAGCAGCTCATCCGGGACAGGGGGAGGTACGCAGTATTTT
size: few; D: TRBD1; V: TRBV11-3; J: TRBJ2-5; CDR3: CASSFAGGGLKETQYF; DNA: TGTGCCAGCAGCTTCGCAGGGGGCGGGTTAAAAGAGACCCAGTACTTC
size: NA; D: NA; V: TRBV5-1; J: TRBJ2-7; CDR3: CASSLAQPEAHEQYF; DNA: TGCGCCAGCAGCTTGGCCCAGCCTGAGGCCCACGAGCAGTACTTC
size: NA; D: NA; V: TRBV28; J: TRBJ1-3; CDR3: CASSLLGRDGNTIYF; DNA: TGTGCCAGCAGTTTATTGGGCAGGGATGGAAACACCATATATTTT
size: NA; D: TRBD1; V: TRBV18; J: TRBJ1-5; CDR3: CASSRTGFGQPQHF; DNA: TGTGCCAGCTCGAGGACAGGGTTCGGTCAGCCCCAGCATTTT
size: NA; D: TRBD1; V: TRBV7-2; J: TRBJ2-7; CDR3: CASSSTGGYSYEQYF; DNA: TGTGCCAGCAGCTCAACAGGGGGTTACTCCTACGAGCAGTACTTC
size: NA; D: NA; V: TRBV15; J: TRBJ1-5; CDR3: CATSRDPVQPQHF; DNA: TGTGCCACCAGCAGAGATCCTGTACAGCCCCAGCATTTT
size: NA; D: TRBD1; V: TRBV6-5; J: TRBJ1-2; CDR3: CASRGDRGIVGYTF; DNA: TGTGCCAGCAGAGGGGACAGGGGAATCGTTGGCTACACCTTC
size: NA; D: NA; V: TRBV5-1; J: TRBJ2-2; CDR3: CASSLSLDHTGELFF; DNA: TGCGCCAGCAGCTTGTCCCTAGACCACACCGGGGAGCTGTTTTTT
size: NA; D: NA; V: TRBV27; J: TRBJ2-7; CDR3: CASSLRSGSYEQYF; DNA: TGTGCCAGCAGTTTACGGTCGGGCTCCTACGAGCAGTACTTC
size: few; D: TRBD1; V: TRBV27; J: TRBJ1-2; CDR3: CASSLTGGYGYTF; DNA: TGTGCCAGCAGTCTGACAGGGGGCTACGGCTACACCTTC
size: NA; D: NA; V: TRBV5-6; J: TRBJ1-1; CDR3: CASSFPGLGNTEAFF; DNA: TGTGCCAGCAGCTTCCCAGGGTTGGGGAACACTGAAGCTTTCTTT
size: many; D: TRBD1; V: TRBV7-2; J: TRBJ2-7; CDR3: CASRQGVSYEQYF; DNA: TGTGCCAGCCGACAGGGGGTTTCCTACGAGCAGTACTTC
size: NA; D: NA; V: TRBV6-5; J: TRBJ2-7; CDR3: CASSETRGFYEQYF; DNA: TGTGCCAGCAGCGAGACCCGCGGCTTTTACGAGCAGTACTTC
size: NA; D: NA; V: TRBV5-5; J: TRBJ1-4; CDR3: CASSFLGDEKLFF; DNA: TGTGCCAGCAGTTTCTTGGGAGATGAAAAACTGTTTTTT
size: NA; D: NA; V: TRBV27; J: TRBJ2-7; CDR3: CASSWGGGRYEQYF; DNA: TGTGCCAGCAGTTGGGGCGGGGGCCGCTACGAGCAGTACTTC
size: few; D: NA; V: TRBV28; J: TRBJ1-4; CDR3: CASSSWTAINEKLFF; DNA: TGTGCCAGCAGTTCTTGGACAGCGATTAATGAAAAACTGTTTTTT
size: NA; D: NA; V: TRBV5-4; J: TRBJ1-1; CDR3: CASSLGARGATTEAFF; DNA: TGTGCCAGCAGCTTGGGGGCCCGTGGGGCGACCACTGAAGCTTTCTTT
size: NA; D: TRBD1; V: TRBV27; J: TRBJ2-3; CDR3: CASRQGTVGDTQYF; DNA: TGTGCCAGCAGACAGGGGACAGTGGGGGATACGCAGTATTTT
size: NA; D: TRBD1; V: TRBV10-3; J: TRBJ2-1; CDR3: CAIRTGNFYNEQFF; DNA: TGTGCCATCCGGACAGGGAATTTTTACAATGAGCAGTTCTTC
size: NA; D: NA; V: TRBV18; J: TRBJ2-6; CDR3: CASSPGSSGANVLTF; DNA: TGTGCCAGCTCACCGGGGAGCTCTGGGGCCAACGTCCTGACTTTC
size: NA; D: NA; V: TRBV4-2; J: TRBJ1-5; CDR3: CASSKTGPQPQHF; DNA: TGTGCCAGCAGTAAAACAGGGCCCCAGCCCCAGCATTTT
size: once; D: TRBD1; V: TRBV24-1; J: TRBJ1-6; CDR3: CATRGQGNNSPLHF; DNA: TGTGCCACCAGGGGACAGGGCAATAATTCACCCCTCCACTTT
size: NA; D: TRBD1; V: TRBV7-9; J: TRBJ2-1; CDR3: CASSLLGGFGLNEQFF; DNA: TGTGCCAGCAGCTTATTAGGGGGCTTCGGGCTCAATGAGCAGTTCTTC
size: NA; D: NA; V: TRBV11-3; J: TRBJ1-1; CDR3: CASSLGGLTEAFF; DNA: TGTGCCAGCAGCTTGGGGGGGCTGACTGAAGCTTTCTTT
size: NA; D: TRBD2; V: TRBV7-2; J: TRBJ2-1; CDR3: CASSLAIAGGYNEQFF; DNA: TGTGCCAGCAGCTTAGCGATAGCGGGGGGTTACAATGAGCAGTTCTTC
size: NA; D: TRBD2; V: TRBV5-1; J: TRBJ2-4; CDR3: CASSFLSGLGNIQYF; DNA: TGCGCCAGCAGCTTCCTTAGCGGGCTGGGAAACATTCAGTACTTC
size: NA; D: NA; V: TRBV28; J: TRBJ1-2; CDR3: CETRNSNYGYTF; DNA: TGTGAAACACGAAATTCTAACTATGGCTACACCTTC
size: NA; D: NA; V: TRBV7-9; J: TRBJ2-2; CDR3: CASSFSTGELFF; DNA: TGTGCCAGCAGCTTCTCCACCGGGGAGCTGTTTTTT
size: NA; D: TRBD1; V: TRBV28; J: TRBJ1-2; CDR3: CASSLLSGQGYGYTF; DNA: TGTGCCAGCAGTTTACTTTCGGGACAGGGGTATGGCTACACCTTC